The 28 T cell receptor beta chains below were found in one sample sequenced in a study of blood T cell repertoires in COVID-19. Assay: immunoSEQ multiplex PCR; the TCRdb copy retains only in-frame clones and omits some. The table records roughly 150,000 clones, 84% of them present only once. The material sequenced was peripheral blood. The receptors shown here come from a woman older than 75 with acute or convalescent COVID-19.

This clone was counted between two and nine times. The chain recombines TRBV29-1 with TRBJ1-2; possible D gene TRBD1, 6 bases. The V gene's germline CDR1 is SQVTM and CDR2 ANQGSEA. Between the trimmed V and J ends, which lost 4 bases and 7 bases, there was a span of 16 bases. The CDR3 contains 13 residues. The CDR3 bases are TGCAGCGTTGGATCCCTGGCAGGGGCTGGCTACACCTTC. This encodes CSVGSLAGAGYTF.

The chain has TRBV12-2 and TRBJ1-1; TRBD1 was called by the table and not checked on the DNA. TRBV12-2 is annotated as a pseudogene. This CDR3 region has 16 residues. CDR3 in amino acids: CASRLELGRLNTEAFF. CDR3 bases: TGTGCAAGTCGCCTGGAACTGGGGCGACTGAACACTGAAGCTTTCTTT.

The V and J genes are TRBV14 and TRBJ1-1, with D uncertain. CDR1 is SGHDN and CDR2 is FVKESK in the germline V gene. The CDR3 sequence is 15 residues long. Trimming removed 0 bases from V and 3 bases from J, with 11 bases in between. For the CDR3, the DNA is TGTGCCAGCAGCCAAGATCGGTCGGGATACACTGAAGCTTTCTTT. It encodes CASSQDRSGYTEAFF.

This rearrangement joins TRBV6-5 to TRBJ1-2; 7 nucleotides match TRBD1. Germline values: CDR1 MNHEY, CDR2 SVGAGI. The junction had 8 bases not matched to a gene; V was cut back by 11 bases and J by 8 bases. This CDR3 region has 11 residues. The CDR3 region is CACRQGKGYTF. The DNA for the CDR3 is TGTGCCTGCCGACAGGGTAAAGGCTACACCTTC.

The chain recombines TRBV29-1 with TRBJ1-2; maybe TRBD1 (5 bases). The CDR3 consists of 14 residues. Germline values: CDR1 SQVTM, CDR2 ANQGSEA. The V and J ends lost 5 bases and 4 bases respectively, with 17 bases between them. The CDR3 region has the DNA TGCAGCGTTCCGAGGGAGGGGCAAGGCTATGGCTACACCTTC. This translates into CSVPREGQGYGYTF. Variable domain in full (rest from reference TRBV29-1 and TRBJ1-2): SAVISQKPSRDICQRGTSLTIQCQVDSQVTMMFWYRQQPGQSLTLIATANQGSEATYESGFVIDKFPISRPNLTFSTLTVSNMSPEDSSIYLCSVPREGQGYGYTFGSGTRLTVV.

The rearrangement links TRBV9 to TRBJ2-5; TRBD1 might be the D (8 bases). This CDR3 is built from 16 residues. Germline V gene sequence: CDR1 SGDLS, CDR2 YYNGEE. Trimming stripped 3 bases from V and 2 bases from J, with 17 bases between. The CDR3 DNA reads as TGTGCCAGCAGCGAGTGGGAGGGACAGGAACAAGAGACCCAGTACTTC. Translated: CASSEWEGQEQETQYF.

The chain employs TRBV30 and TRBJ1-4; D not certain. The CDR3 spans 14 residues. V lost 6 bases, J lost 0 bases, and 11 bases lay in between. CDR1 is GTSNPN, CDR2 SVGIG, per germline (reference sequence). This CDR3 is CACFGGTTNEKLFF. In DNA form, the CDR3 reads TGTGCCTGCTTTGGAGGGACAACTAATGAAAAACTGTTTTTT.

The V call is TRBV6-6, the J call TRBJ1-1; D gene unclear. Trimming stripped 7 bases from V and 0 bases from J, with 18 bases between. The germline V gene has CDR1 MNHNY and CDR2 SVGAGI (reference sequence). This CDR3 is 16 amino acids long. The CDR3 DNA is TGTGCCAGCACTTCGGGAAAACTGGGGTTGAACACTGAAGCTTTCTTT. It yields the protein CASTSGKLGLNTEAFF.

The V gene is TRBV6-1, the J gene TRBJ2-7; TRBD2 agrees at 16 bases. Looked up from germline, CDR1 is MNHNS and CDR2 is SASEGT. After removal of 3 bases from V and 3 bases from J, the junction contained 2 bases not matched to a gene. This CDR3 contains 16 residues. CDR3 residues: CASSEGLAGGNYEQYF. The CDR3 nucleotides are TGTGCCAGCAGTGAGGGACTAGCGGGAGGGAACTACGAGCAGTACTTC.

V usage is TRBV20-1 and J usage is TRBJ2-7, with a tentative D call TRBD1 (6 bases). V was cut by 3 bases and J by 5 bases, with 11 bases left in between. Germline values: CDR1 DFQATT, CDR2 SNEGSKA (reference sequence). The CDR3 contains 12 residues. The CDR3 protein is CSASPQGNEQYF. As DNA, the CDR3 is TGCAGTGCTAGTCCCCAGGGGAACGAGCAGTACTTC.

This clone was found a few times. This rearrangement joins TRBV5-1 to TRBJ2-3, with 10 bases fitting TRBD2. CDR3 size: 16 residues. After removal of 2 bases from V and 3 bases from J, the junction contained 6 bases not matched to a gene. Germline CDR1 is SGHRS and CDR2 is YFSETQ. The CDR3 region has the DNA TGCGCCAGCAGCTTAATAGCGGGGGGAATTACAGATACGCAGTATTTT. It specifies CASSLIAGGITDTQYF.

The chain recombines TRBV19 with TRBJ2-5; 16 bases agree with TRBD2. Looked up from germline, CDR1 is LNHDA and CDR2 is SQIVND (reference sequence). The CDR3 totals 17 residues. The V and J ends lost 6 bases and 4 bases, in that order; junction bases with no gene match: 8. The CDR3 region is CASSRGLAGGPRETQYF. The DNA of the CDR3 is TGTGCCAGTAGCAGGGGACTAGCGGGAGGGCCGCGAGAGACCCAGTACTTC.

The chain is built from TRBV11-2 and TRBJ2-5; TRBD1 agrees at 8 bases. With V trimmed by 5 bases and J by 5 bases, 10 bases remained unmatched. CDR3 length: 15 amino acids. Germline CDR1 is SGHAT and CDR2 is FQNNGV. The CDR3 sequence is CASSAQGVRQETQYF. The CDR3 bases are TGTGCCAGCAGCGCACAGGGGGTCCGACAGGAGACCCAGTACTTC. The full variable domain, in which reference TRBV11-2 and TRBJ2-5 provide the parts outside the CDR3, is EAGVAQSPRYKIIEKRQSVAFWCNPISGHATLYWYQQILGQGPKLLIQFQNNGVVDDSQLPKDRFSAERLKGVDSTLKIQPAKLEDSAVYLCASSAQGVRQETQYFGPGTRLLVL.

The CDR3 is CASSPGQSYGYTF. The CDR3 DNA is TGTGCCAGCAGTCCAGGACAGTCCTATGGCTACACCTTC. The rearrangement uses TRBV7-9 and TRBJ1-2; the D gene is possibly TRBD1 (6 bases). Germline V CDR1 and CDR2: SEHNR, FQNEAQ (reference sequence). The CDR3 is 13 residues long. The V gene lost 6 bases and the J gene lost 4 bases, with 12 bases spanning the gap.

The rearrangement links TRBV12-3 or TRBV12-4 to TRBJ2-2; 8 positions agree with TRBD1. This CDR3 has 12 residues. V lost 6 bases, J lost 13 bases, and 7 bases stayed unmatched. CDR3 residues: CASSVQGVRLFF. The CDR3 nucleotides are TGTGCCAGCAGCGTACAGGGGGTTAGGCTGTTTTTT.

This clone was recorded a few times. J is TRBJ2-7 and V is TRBV3-1 (or the pseudogene TRBV3-2), with 11 nucleotides matching TRBD2. CDR1 is LGHDT and CDR2 is YNNKEL in the germline V gene (reference sequence). This CDR3 contains 17 residues. With 5 bases clipped from V and 7 bases from J, the junction kept 16 bases outside the gene matches. The CDR3 DNA follows: TGTGCCAGCAGCGGGAGTCTAACTAGCGGGAGTTCGGGAGAGCAGTACTTC. It encodes CASSGSLTSGSSGEQYF.

The chain joins TRBV11-1 to TRBJ2-1, with TRBD2 matching over 12 bases. V dropped 6 bases and J dropped 4; count of bases not matched to a gene: 4. Germline values: CDR1 SGHAT, CDR2 FQDESV (reference sequence). This CDR3 comprises 15 residues. The CDR3 here is CASRFGLAGYNEQFF. DNA of the CDR3: TGTGCCAGCAGATTCGGACTAGCGGGGTACAATGAGCAGTTCTTC.

The chain couples TRBV11-3 to TRBJ1-1; TRBD1 matches 7 bases. J was trimmed by 8 bases and V by 2 bases; bases with no gene match: 8. This CDR3 has 14 residues. Germline V gives CDR1 SGHNT, CDR2 YENEEA. The DNA for the CDR3 is TGTGCCAGCAGCTTATACCGGGACAGCGCCGAAGCTTTCTTT. Encoded protein: CASSLYRDSAEAFF.

This chain links TRBV5-4 with TRBJ2-1, with 7 nucleotides matching TRBD1. The CDR3 extends over 14 amino acids. Germline V gene lookup returns CDR1 SGHNT and CDR2 YYREEE (reference sequence). V gave up 4 bases and J gave up 7 bases; unmatched junction bases: 8. The CDR3 loop reads CASSPRLQGNEQFF. CDR3 coding DNA: TGTGCCAGCAGCCCCAGGTTACAGGGGAATGAGCAGTTCTTC.

The V and J genes are TRBV28 and TRBJ2-3, with D maybe TRBD1 (5 bases). V was trimmed by 5 bases and J by 3 bases, leaving 18 bases between them. The CDR3 covers 16 residues. CDR1 and CDR2 (germline): MDHEN, SYDVKM. The CDR3 here is CASSRRGFGATDTQYF. The CDR3 coding sequence is TGTGCCAGCAGTCGGCGTGGTTTTGGGGCAACAGATACGCAGTATTTT.

This chain connects TRBV5-4 to TRBJ1-2; tentative D call: TRBD1 (6 bases). The CDR3 is made up of 15 amino acids. V lost 2 bases to trimming and J lost 4 bases, with 15 bases between them. Germline V lookup: CDR1 SGHNT, CDR2 YYREEE (reference sequence). CDR3 protein: CASSFDRPLSYGYTF. In DNA form, the CDR3 reads TGTGCCAGCAGCTTTGACAGGCCCTTATCCTATGGCTACACCTTC. Looking up the rest from reference TRBV5-4 and TRBJ1-2 gives the full variable domain: ETGVTQSPTHLIKTRGQQVTLRCSSQSGHNTVSWYQQALGQGPQFIFQYYREEENGRGNFPPRFSGLQFPNYSSELNVNALELDDSALYLCASSFDRPLSYGYTFGSGTRLTVV.

The genes are TRBV19 and TRBJ1-5, with D possibly matching TRBD1 (6 bases). V shed 4 bases and J shed 1 base, with 14 bases lying between them. Germline-derived CDR1 and CDR2 are LNHDA and SQIVND (reference sequence). The CDR3 length is 16 residues. In DNA, the CDR3 is TGTGCCAGTAGTACCCCCGGACAGTTAAGCAATCAGCCCCAGCATTTT. This codes for CASSTPGQLSNQPQHF.

The V call is TRBV30, the J call TRBJ1-1, with D perhaps matching TRBD1 (6 bases). In germline, CDR1 is GTSNPN, CDR2 SVGIG (reference sequence). CDR3 size: 14 residues. The ends were cut back, 2 bases at V and 2 bases at J, with 12 bases in the middle. The CDR3 protein is CAWSLGHLNTEAFF. CDR3 coding DNA: TGTGCCTGGAGTCTGGGACATCTAAACACTGAAGCTTTCTTT.

There are many counts of this clone. V gene TRBV7-9 combines with J gene TRBJ1-1, with 7 bases lining up with TRBD1. With V trimmed by 5 bases and J by 1 base, 4 bases remained unmatched. Germline V gives CDR1 SEHNR, CDR2 FQNEAQ (reference sequence). The CDR3 has 14 residues. The CDR3 DNA reads as TGTGCCAGCAGCCAACGGGACAGGAACACTGAAGCTTTCTTT. Residues: CASSQRDRNTEAFF.

J is TRBJ2-2 and V is TRBV9, with D maybe TRBD2 (5 bases). This CDR3 spans 16 amino acids. Germline CDR1 reads SGDLS; CDR2 reads YYNGEE. Trimming took off 0 bases at V and 5 bases at J, with 14 bases between the two ends. The CDR3 DNA follows: TGTGCCAGCAGCGTAGAGGCCTCAAGGAGGACCGGGGAGCTGTTTTTT. Translation: CASSVEASRRTGELFF.

This clone was detected many times. Other DNA sequences in the same sample also yield this CDR3. The J gene is TRBJ2-7, the V gene TRBV5-1; D might be TRBD2 (6 bases). Trimming removed 0 bases at V and 3 bases at J, with 10 bases between. This CDR3 is 14 amino acids long. Per the germline V gene, CDR1 is SGHRS and CDR2 is YFSETQ. The CDR3 coding sequence is TGCGCCAGCAGCTTGGATTTGGGGGGCTACGAGCAGTACTTC. It specifies CASSLDLGGYEQYF.

This clone has just a few counts. In nucleotides, the CDR3 is TGTGCCACCAGCAAGCTGGACAGGGGGCTAATCTACAATGAGCAGTTCTTC. It specifies CATSKLDRGLIYNEQFF. V and J are TRBV15 and TRBJ2-1; 11 bases map to TRBD1. Germline V lookup: CDR1 LNHNV, CDR2 YYDKDF (reference sequence). This CDR3 has 17 amino acids. V shed 4 bases, J shed 3 bases, and the junction held 8 bases outside the gene matches.

The genes are TRBV28 and TRBJ2-6, with D perhaps TRBD1 (5 bases). The CDR3 loop spans 15 amino acids. Trimming left V 5 bases short and J 1 base short, with 9 bases between. Per the germline V gene, CDR1 is MDHEN and CDR2 is SYDVKM. CDR3 DNA sequence: TGTGCCAGCAGTGCGTACAGGTCTGGGGCCAACGTCCTGACTTTC. Encoded protein: CASSAYRSGANVLTF.